One TCR beta chain is described in this entry. The sample holds a few counts of this clonotype. Its antigen specificity is not known. No per-base quality is available; no much larger clone lies one base away. This specimen comes from a study of human T cells and chemical hapten exposure (dated by TCRdb to about 2021). In the study overall: For sensitization, 2% DPC in acetone was applied to an approximately 2 cm by approximately 2 cm area of upper inner arm skin. In alopecia patients, the study followed how the peripheral blood TCR repertoire changed in vivo over primary and secondary sensitization to diphenylcyclopropenone (DPC), a hapten. Blood samples were taken from patients before sensitization (week 0) and then at 2, 6 and about 24 weeks after DPC sensitization. Patch testing on the upper back used Finn chambers containing 0.01% DPC, with scoring done after 6 days according to International Contact Dermatitis Research Group standards. Alopecia areata with under or over 50% scalp involvement, alopecia totalis and alopecia universalis were represented in the patient cohort, which was mostly female. Under 30 alopecia patients gave blood for TCR sequencing at one to four time points (pre-sensitization, 2, 6 and 24 weeks). Libraries were pooled for sequencing, and per-sample TCR yields varied mainly because of small differences in library volumes within the pool. Throughout the study period of roughly 24 weeks, patients also received therapeutic DPC doses to the scalp every week. Beyond this particular receptor, the publication reports: A positive correlation was found between the number of PT1 expanded TCRs and patch test score, with significance reached at thresholds 8, 16 and 32 but not 4. Significantly more large CDR3 similarity clusters were formed by expanded TCRs than by pre-sensitization or healthy control sets, consistent with antigen-driven responses. After repeated subsampling, changes were observed in the strength of the expansion versus patch-test correlation and in the threshold at which the correlation became significant. Because all patients had alopecia, a presumed autoimmune disease, the immune response of the patients might differ from that of healthy individuals. DPC sensitization did not change the number of TCRs with a frequency above 1 in 1000, and there was no evidence of changes in global repertoire structure.

V is reduced by 6 bases and J by 0 bases, leaving a spacing of 10 bases between them. The germline V gene gives CDR1 as MNHNS and CDR2 as SASEGT. The CDR3 goes from the cysteine to the phenylalanine over 14 residues. Just CDR3 DNA is preserved here, 42 bases in frame from base 1. Library preparation employed RACE. Instrument on record: NextSeq 500. Library preparation attached unique molecular identifiers to individual cDNA molecules for quantitative, reproducible TCR counting. From each blood RNA sample, both TCR alpha and TCR beta chains were sequenced. In the original analysis: Samples had a median of 95,638 TCRs, with a range from about 20,000 to 690,600. V, J and CDR3 annotation of the TCR reads was carried out using the Decombinator software suite. For PS versus PT1 abundance plots, all samples were subsampled to the same number of TCRs (28,000). Expanded TCRs were defined as absent before sensitization and observed at least eight times at the 2-week time point. Starting from the raw public reads, TCRdb applied fastp trimming at Q25, assembled clones with MiXCR and retained in-frame beta chains. Rows matching on CDR3 protein sequence are summarized as one entry with the most common DNA and genes. What appears here as the V and J calls and clone size reflects TCRdb's work, not the paper's. In this sample the table shows some 79,000 distinct CDR3 sequences, under 11% of which occur a single time. Jointly, the top ten make up less than 6.5% of the sample.

The time point tag for this specimen amounts to: patch test 2, 6 weeks after DPC sensitization. The sample's treatment or condition, from its label and the paper: therapeutic diphenylcyclopropenone sensitization with weekly scalp DPC. At each patch-test visit, blood was drawn before the patch test was applied. Patients were considered eligible if aged 18 to 70, diagnosed with alopecia and deemed suitable for DPC therapy, and patients were excluded if pregnant. Unfractionated whole blood was collected in Tempus Blood RNA tubes, and total RNA was extracted from that blood. The chain is made from TRBV6-1 and TRBJ2-3; tentative D gene TRBD1, with 6 bases matching. This TCR was recovered from a woman aged 50 to 60 with alopecia areata. Some clones in this sample may be carry-over from other donors' samples. This sample comprised whole blood, obtained in connection with sensitization to the hapten diphenylcyclopropenone (DPC). The nucleotides read TGTGCCAGCAGGCTCGGACAGAGCACAGATACGCAGTATTTT. This sequence encodes CASRLGQSTDTQYF.